This TCR beta chain was captured in a study of T cells in Graves' hyperthyroidism and ophthalmopathy (dated 2019 in TCRdb). In terms of the full investigation: Peripheral blood was collected at initial diagnosis, before any treatment. To identify TCR V-J signatures that set the groups apart, the researchers used a discovery cohort of more than 95 patients, made up of approximately 43 with Graves' ophthalmopathy and some 56 with stable Graves' hyperthyroidism. Prospective prediction of ophthalmopathy was tested in an independent validation cohort of 18 hyperthyroidism patients and 15 to 17 patients who later progressed to ophthalmopathy. For training and testing, the roughly 100 patients in the discovery cohort were randomly divided in a 7:3 ratio. Thyroid tissue and blood T-cell repertoires from more than 5 Graves' hyperthyroidism patients were also compared in the study. Once sampling was done, hyperthyroidism patients were given methimazole at a starting dose of 30 mg daily, whereas ophthalmopathy patients were given high-dose intravenous methylprednisolone. The paper describes TCR Vbeta CDR3 sequencing of fewer than 150 peripheral blood samples, made up of 43 ophthalmopathy patients, around 78 hyperthyroidism patients and about 17 progressor patients. What the study reported, not specific to this receptor: Most expanded thyroid clonotypes (frequency above 0.001) were also detected in blood, a finding suggesting that blood repertoires may reflect thyroid immune responses. No statistical method was used to fix the sample size in advance, and group allocation was not hidden from the investigators. Ophthalmopathy was separated from stable hyperthyroidism by a 13 V-J signature model, with over 85% sensitivity and approximately 84% specificity obtained in cross-validation and 80%/75% obtained in testing. In validation, progression to ophthalmopathy was predicted by the model with around 70% sensitivity and 72% to 80% specificity, a median of approximately 7.1 months before onset.

Ophthalmopathy patients had moderately to severely active disease, Clinical Activity Score of at least 3, NOSPECS grade of at least 4, and duration under 3 months. Any patient with an uncontrolled infection, another autoimmune disease, pregnancy or lactation was excluded. Diagnoses were based on clinical symptoms, serum thyroxine and TRAb, thyroid ultrasound and orbital computed tomography. Ficoll-Paque density gradient centrifugation was used to isolate PBMCs from around 10 ml of fresh peripheral blood. Total RNA was extracted using Trizol reagent, and RNA quality was assessed on an Agilent 2100 Bioanalyzer. CDR1 LNHNV and CDR2 YYDKDF are derived from the germline V gene (reference sequence). V and J lose 0 bases and 4 bases, and a span of 10 bases separates them. The CDR3 runs 14 residues from the cysteine to the phenylalanine. Only the CDR3 part of the read is kept: 42 bases, read in frame from the first base.

Details on this clonotype: The target of this receptor is not known. No much larger clonotype is one base removed from it; base qualities were not supplied.

Amplification of TCR beta CDR3 regions was carried out from RNA transcripts. For the first round of RT-PCR on the TCR CDR3, the HTBI primer set was used together with the Qiagen OneStep RT-PCR kit. A second multiplex PCR round built the libraries, followed by size selection and purification. Libraries were sequenced paired-end with 100 bp reads on an Illumina HiSeq2000. The source study handled its data this way. SOAPnuke was used to process the raw data, removing reads that contained adapters or uncalled bases, had a mean Phred below 15, or lacked an exact match to the constant primer or identifier. High-quality paired reads were merged using COPE v1.2.5, and each unique nucleotide sequence was defined as a clonotype. Clonotypes were aligned to IMGT TRBV, TRBD and TRBJ reference segments using MiTCR v1.1. Only V-J combinations with frequency above 0.0001, covering about 99% of repertoires, were analysed. The TCS score was defined as F50 (clonal expansion) divided by E x V (chaos), with BLOSUM62-based TCRdist calculated between CDR3 peptides within each V-J. Welch's t-statistics and random forest reduced roughly 540 V-J features to 10 to 15, which were used in a naive Bayes classifier (R e1071). TCRdb took the public reads, trimmed them with fastp at Q25, ran MiXCR for clone calling and kept in-frame beta chains. Every entry covers one CDR3 protein and lists the most common genes and DNA from its rows. TCRdb assigned the V and J calls; the authors' analysis was not used. The table for this sample lists about half a million distinct CDR3 sequences; less than 25% of them were counted only once. The ten largest clonotypes hold around 47% of the sample.

The clonotype originates from a woman between 65 and 79 years old with Graves' ophthalmopathy. The V and J segments used are TRBV15 and TRBJ2-7; D gene: possibly TRBD1, on 6 matching bases. The sequencing sample was made of blood. The nucleotide sequence reads TGTGCCACCAGCAGAGATAGGGGGATTTACGAGCAGTACTTC. Translated, it gives CATSRDRGIYEQYF.